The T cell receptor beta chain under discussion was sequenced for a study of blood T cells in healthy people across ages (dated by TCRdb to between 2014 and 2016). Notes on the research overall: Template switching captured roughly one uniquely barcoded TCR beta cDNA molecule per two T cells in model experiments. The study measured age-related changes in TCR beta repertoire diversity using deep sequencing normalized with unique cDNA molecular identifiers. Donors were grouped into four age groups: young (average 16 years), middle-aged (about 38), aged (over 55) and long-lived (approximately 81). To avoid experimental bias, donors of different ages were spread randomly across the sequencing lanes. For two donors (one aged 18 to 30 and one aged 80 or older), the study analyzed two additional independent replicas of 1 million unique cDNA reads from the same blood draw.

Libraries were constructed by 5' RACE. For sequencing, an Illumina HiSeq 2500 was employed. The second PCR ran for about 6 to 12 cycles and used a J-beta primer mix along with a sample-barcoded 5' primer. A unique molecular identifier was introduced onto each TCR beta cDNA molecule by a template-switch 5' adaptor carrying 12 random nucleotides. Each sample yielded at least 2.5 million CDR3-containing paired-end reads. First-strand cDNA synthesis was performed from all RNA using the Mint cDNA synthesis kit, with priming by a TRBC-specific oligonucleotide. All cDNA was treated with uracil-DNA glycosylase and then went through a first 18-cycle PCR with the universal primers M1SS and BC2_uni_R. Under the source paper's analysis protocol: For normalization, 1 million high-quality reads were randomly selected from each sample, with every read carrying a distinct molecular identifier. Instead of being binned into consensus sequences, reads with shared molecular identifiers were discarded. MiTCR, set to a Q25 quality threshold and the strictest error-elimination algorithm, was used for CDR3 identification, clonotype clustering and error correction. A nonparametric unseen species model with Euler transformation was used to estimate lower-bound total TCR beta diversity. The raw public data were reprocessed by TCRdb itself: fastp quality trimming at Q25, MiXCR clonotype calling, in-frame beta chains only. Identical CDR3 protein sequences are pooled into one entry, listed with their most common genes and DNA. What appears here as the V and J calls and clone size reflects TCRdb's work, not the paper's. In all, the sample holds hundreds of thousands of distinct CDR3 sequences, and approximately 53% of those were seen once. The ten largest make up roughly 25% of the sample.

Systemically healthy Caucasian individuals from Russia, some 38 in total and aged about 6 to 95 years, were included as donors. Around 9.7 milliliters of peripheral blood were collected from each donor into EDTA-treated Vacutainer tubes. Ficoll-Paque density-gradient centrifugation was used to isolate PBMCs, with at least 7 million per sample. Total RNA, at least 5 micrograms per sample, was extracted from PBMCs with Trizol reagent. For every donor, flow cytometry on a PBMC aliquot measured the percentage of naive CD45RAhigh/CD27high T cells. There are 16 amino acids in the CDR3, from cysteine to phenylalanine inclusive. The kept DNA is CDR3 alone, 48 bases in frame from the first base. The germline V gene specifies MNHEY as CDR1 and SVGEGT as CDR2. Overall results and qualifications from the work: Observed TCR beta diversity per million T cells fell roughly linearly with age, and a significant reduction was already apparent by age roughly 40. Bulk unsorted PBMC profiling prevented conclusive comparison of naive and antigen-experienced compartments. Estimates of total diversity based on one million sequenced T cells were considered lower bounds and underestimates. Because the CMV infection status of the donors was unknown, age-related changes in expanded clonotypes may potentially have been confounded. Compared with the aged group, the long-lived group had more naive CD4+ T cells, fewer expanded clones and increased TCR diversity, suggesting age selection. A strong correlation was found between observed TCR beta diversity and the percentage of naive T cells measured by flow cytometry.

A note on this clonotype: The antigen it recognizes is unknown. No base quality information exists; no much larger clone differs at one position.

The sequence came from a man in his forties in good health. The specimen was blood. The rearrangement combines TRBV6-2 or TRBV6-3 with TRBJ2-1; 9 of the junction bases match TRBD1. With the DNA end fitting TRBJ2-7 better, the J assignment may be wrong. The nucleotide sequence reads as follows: TGTGCCAGCATTTTTAAAACCCCGGGACAGGGCTTCGAGCAGTACTTC. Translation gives CASIFKTPGQGFEQYF.